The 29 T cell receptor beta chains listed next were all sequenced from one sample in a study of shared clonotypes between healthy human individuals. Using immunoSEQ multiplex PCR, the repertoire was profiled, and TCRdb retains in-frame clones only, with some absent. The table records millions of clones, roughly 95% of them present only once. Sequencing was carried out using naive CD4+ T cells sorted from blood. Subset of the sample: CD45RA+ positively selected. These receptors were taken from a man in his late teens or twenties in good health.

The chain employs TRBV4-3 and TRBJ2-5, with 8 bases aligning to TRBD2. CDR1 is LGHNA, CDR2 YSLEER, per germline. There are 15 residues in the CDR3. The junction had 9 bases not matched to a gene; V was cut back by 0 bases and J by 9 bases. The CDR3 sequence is CASSQDYSGGPPQYF. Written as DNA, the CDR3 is TGCGCCAGCAGCCAAGATTATTCGGGAGGGCCGCCCCAGTACTTC.

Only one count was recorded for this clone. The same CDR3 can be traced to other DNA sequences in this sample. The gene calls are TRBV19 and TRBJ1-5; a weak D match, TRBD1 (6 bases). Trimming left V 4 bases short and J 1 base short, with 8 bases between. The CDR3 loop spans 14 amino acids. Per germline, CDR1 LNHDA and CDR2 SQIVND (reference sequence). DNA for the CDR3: TGTGCCAGTAGTAACAGGGAGAGCAATCAGCCCCAGCATTTT. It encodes CASSNRESNQPQHF.

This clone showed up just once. CDR3 sequence reads: CASSLFGGRGTGELFF. CDR3 sequence (DNA): TGCGCCAGCAGCCTCTTCGGGGGGCGGGGCACCGGGGAGCTGTTTTTT. This sequence joins TRBV4-1 and TRBJ2-2; possible D gene TRBD2, 7 bases. The CDR3 extends over 16 amino acids. Per germline, CDR1 MGHRA and CDR2 YSYEKL. V was clipped by 4 bases and J by 4 bases, with 16 bases between them.

The CDR3 sequence: CSVGGMLESGYEQYF. The CDR3 nucleotides are TGCAGCGTTGGGGGGATGTTGGAGTCGGGGTACGAGCAGTACTTC. This sequence joins TRBV29-1 and TRBJ2-7; the D gene could be TRBD1 or TRBD2 (5 bases each). The CDR3 is made up of 15 amino acids. V lost 4 bases and J lost 4, with 20 bases in between. Germline V CDR1 and CDR2: SQVTM, ANQGSEA.

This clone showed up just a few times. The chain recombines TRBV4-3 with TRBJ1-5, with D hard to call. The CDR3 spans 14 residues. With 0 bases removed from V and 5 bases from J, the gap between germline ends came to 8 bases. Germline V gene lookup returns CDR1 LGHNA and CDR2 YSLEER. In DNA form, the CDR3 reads TGCGCCAGCAGCCAAGACAGGCTTTATCAGCCCCAGCATTTT. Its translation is CASSQDRLYQPQHF.

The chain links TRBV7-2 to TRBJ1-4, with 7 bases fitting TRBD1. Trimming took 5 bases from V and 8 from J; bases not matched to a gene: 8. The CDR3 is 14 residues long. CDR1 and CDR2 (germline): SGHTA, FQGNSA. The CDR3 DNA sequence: TGTGCCAGCAGCCCCCGGACAGGACGGGAAAAACTGTTTTTT. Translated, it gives CASSPRTGREKLFF.

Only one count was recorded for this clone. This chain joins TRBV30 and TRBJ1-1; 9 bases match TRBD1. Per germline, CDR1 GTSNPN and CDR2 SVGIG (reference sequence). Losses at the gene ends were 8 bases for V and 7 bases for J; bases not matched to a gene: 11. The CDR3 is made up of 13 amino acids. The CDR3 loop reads CAEGQGKRGEAFF. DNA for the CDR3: TGTGCCGAAGGACAGGGGAAGAGGGGTGAAGCTTTCTTT.

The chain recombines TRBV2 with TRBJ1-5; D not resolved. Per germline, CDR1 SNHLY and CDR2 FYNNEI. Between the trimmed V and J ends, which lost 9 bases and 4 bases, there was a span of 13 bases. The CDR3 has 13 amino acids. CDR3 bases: TGTGCCAGGGGGAACGGACCAAATCAGCCCCAGCATTTT. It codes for CARGNGPNQPQHF.

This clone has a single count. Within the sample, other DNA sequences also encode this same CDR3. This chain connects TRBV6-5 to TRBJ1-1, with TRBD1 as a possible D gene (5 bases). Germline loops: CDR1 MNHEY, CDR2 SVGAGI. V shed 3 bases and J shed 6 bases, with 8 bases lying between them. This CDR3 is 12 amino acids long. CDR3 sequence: CASSYRGSEAFF. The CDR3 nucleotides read TGTGCCAGCAGTTATAGGGGCTCTGAAGCTTTCTTT.

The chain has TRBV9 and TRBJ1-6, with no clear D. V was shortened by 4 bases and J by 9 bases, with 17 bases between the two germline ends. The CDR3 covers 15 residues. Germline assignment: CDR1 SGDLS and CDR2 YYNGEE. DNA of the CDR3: TGTGCCAGCAGCACACACGACCTACTGACTTCACCCCTCCACTTT. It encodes CASSTHDLLTSPLHF.

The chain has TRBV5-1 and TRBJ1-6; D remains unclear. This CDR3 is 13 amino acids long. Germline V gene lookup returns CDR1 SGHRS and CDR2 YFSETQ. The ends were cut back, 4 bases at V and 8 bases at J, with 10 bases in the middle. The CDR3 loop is CASSIGIDSPLHF. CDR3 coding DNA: TGCGCCAGCAGCATTGGTATCGATTCACCCCTCCACTTT.

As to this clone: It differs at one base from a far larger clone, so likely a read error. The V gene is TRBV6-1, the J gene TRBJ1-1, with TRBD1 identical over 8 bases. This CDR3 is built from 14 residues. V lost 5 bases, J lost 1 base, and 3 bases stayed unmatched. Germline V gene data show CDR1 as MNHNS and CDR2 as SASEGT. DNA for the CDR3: TGTGCCAGCAGTTCTGACAGGGGGAACACTGAAGCTTTCTTT. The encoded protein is CASSSDRGNTEAFF.

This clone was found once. The CDR3 region has the DNA TGTGCCAGCAGTTACTCGTTTCTAGCGGGTGCAGATACGCAGTATTTT. Translated, it gives CASSYSFLAGADTQYF. J is TRBJ2-3 and V is TRBV6-5; 8 nucleotides agree with TRBD2. This CDR3 region has 16 residues. The J segment lost 4 bases and the V segment lost 0 bases, leaving 6 bases of the junction unmatched. Per the germline V gene, CDR1 is MNHEY and CDR2 is SVGAGI.

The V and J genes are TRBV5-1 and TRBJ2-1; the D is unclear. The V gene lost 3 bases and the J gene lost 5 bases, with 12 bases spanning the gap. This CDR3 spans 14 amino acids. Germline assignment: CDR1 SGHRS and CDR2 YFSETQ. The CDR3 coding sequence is TGCGCCAGCAGCTCCGACTGGAAGAACAATGAGCAGTTCTTC. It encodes CASSSDWKNNEQFF.

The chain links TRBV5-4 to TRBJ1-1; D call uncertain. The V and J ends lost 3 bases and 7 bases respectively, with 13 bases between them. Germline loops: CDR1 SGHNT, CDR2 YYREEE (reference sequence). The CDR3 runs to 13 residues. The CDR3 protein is CASSSQLDGEAFF. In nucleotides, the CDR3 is TGTGCCAGCAGCTCCCAACTGGACGGTGAAGCTTTCTTT.

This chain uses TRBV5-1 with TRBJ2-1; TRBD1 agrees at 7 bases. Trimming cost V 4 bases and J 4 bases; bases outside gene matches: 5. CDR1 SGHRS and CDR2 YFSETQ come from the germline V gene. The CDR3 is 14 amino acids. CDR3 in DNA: TGCGCCAGCAGCCTGCAGGGACAGTACAATGAGCAGTTCTTC. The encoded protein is CASSLQGQYNEQFF.

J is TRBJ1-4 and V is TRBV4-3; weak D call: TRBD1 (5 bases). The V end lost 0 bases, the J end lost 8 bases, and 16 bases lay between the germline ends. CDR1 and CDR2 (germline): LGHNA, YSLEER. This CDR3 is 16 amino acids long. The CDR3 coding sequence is TGCGCCAGCAGCCAAGATTTCGGGACCTTGGGAGAAAAACTGTTTTTT. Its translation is CASSQDFGTLGEKLFF.

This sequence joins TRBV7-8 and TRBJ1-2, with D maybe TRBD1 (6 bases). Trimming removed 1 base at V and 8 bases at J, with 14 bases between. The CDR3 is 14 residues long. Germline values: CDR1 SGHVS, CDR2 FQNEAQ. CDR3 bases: TGTGCCAGCAGCTTAGTGGCAGGGGCAAACGGCTACACCTTC. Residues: CASSLVAGANGYTF.

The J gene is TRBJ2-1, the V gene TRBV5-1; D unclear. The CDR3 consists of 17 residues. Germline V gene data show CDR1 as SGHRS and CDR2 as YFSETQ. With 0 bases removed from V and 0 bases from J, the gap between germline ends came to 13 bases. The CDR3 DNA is TGCGCCAGCAGCTTGGAGGGCGTACCGAGCTCCTACAATGAGCAGTTCTTC. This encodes CASSLEGVPSSYNEQFF.

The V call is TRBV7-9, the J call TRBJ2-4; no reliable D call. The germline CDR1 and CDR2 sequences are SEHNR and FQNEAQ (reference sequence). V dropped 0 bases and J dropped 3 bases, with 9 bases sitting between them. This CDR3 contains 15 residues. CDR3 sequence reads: CASSLAATYKNIQYF. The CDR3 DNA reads TGTGCCAGCAGCTTAGCAGCGACATACAAAAACATTCAGTACTTC.

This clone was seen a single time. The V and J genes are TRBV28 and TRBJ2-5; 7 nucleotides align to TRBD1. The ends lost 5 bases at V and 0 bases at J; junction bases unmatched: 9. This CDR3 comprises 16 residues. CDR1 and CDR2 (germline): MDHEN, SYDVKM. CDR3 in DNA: TGTGCCAGCAGTCCACCCGGGACAGTTAACCAAGAGACCCAGTACTTC. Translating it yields CASSPPGTVNQETQYF.

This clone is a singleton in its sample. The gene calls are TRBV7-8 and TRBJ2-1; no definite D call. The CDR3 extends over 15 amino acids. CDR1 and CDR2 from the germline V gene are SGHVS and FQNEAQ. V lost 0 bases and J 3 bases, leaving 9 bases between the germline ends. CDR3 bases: TGTGCCAGCAGCTTAGCTGAAGCGTTCTACAATGAGCAGTTCTTC. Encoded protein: CASSLAEAFYNEQFF.

The CDR3, as DNA: TGTGCCAGCAGTATCGGTCGTTCCATGGACACCATATATTTT. It specifies CASSIGRSMDTIYF. V usage is TRBV27 and J usage is TRBJ1-3, with no clear D. The germline CDR1 and CDR2 sequences are MNHEY and SMNVEV (reference sequence). This CDR3 region has 14 residues. The V end lost 5 bases, the J end lost 8 bases, and 16 bases lay between the germline ends.

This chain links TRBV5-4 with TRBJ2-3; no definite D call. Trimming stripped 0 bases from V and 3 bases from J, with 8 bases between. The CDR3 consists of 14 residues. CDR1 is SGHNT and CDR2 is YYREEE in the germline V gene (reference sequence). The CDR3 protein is CASSLDGGTDTQYF. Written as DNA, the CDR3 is TGTGCCAGCAGCTTGGACGGTGGGACAGATACGCAGTATTTT. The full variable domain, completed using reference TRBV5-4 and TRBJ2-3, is ETGVTQSPTHLIKTRGQQVTLRCSSQSGHNTVSWYQQALGQGPQFIFQYYREEENGRGNFPPRFSGLQFPNYSSELNVNALELDDSALYLCASSLDGGTDTQYFGPGTRLTVL.

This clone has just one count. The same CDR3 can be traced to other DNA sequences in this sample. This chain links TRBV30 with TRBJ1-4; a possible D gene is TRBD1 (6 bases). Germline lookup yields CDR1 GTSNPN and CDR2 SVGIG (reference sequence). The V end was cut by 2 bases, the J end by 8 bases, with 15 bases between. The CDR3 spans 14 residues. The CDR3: CAWSPGGGREKLFF. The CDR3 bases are TGTGCCTGGAGTCCCGGAGGGGGGAGAGAAAAACTGTTTTTT.

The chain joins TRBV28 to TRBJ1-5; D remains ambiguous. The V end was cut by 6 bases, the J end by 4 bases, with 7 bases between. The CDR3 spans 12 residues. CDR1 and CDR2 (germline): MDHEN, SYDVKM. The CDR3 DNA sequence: TGTGCCAGCAGACGGATTAATCAGCCCCAGCATTTT. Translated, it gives CASRRINQPQHF.

As DNA, the CDR3 is TGTGCCAGCAGCTTGCAGCCCGGTCAGCCCCAGCATTTT. Translated, it gives CASSLQPGQPQHF. The rearrangement joins TRBV5-6 to TRBJ1-5; D is ambiguous. In germline, CDR1 is SGHDT, CDR2 YYEEEE. Trimming shortened V by 1 base and J by 6 bases, and 8 bases separated the two germline ends. CDR3 length: 13 amino acids. The complete variable domain, with remaining parts taken from reference TRBV5-6 and TRBJ1-5, reads DAGVTQSPTHLIKTRGQQVTLRCSPKSGHDTVSWYQQALGQGPQFIFQYYEEEERQRGNFPDRFSGHQFPNYSSELNVNALLLGDSALYLCASSLQPGQPQHFGDGTRLSIL.

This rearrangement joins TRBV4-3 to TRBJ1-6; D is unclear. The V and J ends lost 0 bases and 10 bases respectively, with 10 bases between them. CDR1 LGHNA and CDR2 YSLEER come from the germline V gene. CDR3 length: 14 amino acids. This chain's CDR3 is CASSQDRSGSPLHF. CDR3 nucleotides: TGCGCCAGCAGCCAAGATCGGTCCGGATCACCCCTCCACTTT.

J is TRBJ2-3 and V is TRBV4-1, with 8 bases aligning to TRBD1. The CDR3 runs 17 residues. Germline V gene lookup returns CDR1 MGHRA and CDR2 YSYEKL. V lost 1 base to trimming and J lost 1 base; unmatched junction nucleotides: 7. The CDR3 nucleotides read TGCGCCAGCAGCCAAGTTGGGACAGGATCTCGCACAGATACGCAGTATTTT. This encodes CASSQVGTGSRTDTQYF.